A single sample gave rise to the 9 T cell receptor beta chains below, sequenced in a study of T cell clusters in autoimmune cytopenias (dated by TCRdb to the late 2010s). Per sample, around 250 ng of peripheral blood genomic DNA, 35,000 to 40,000 genome equivalents, was used for TRB amplification. Sequencing was performed on an Illumina MiSeq. TRB rearrangements were amplified by multiplex PCR using a touch-down protocol with TRB-A and TRB-B primer pools mixed in one tube. Reads reprocessed by TCRdb are summarized as one entry per CDR3 protein sequence, and DNA is absent. The table kept for this sample lists under 13,000 distinct CDR3 sequences. The ten largest clonotypes hold about 32% of the sample. This sample was shared with a second study, whose subject was T cell repertoires in aging, cancer and after chemotherapy.

Sequenced material: peripheral blood. The receptor source for this set is a human donor in good health.

The J gene is TRBJ2-3, the V gene TRBV18. The CDR3 has 15 residues. Germline loops: CDR1 KGHSH, CDR2 LQKENI. Here the CDR3 reads CASSPPNRDTDTQYF.

The V call is TRBV30, the J call TRBJ2-2; the TCRdb call, TRBD2, lacks DNA for checking. CDR3 length: 12 amino acids. Germline CDR1 is GTSNPN and CDR2 is SVGIG (reference sequence). This CDR3 reads CAWGLAPGELFF.

The chain joins TRBV5-1 to TRBJ2-5; no DNA is available, so the TRBD1 call from TCRdb remains unchecked. CDR3 length: 14 amino acids. The germline gives CDR1 SGHRS, CDR2 YFSETQ. The CDR3 sequence: CASSFGGGGETQYF.

V is TRBV29-1 and J is TRBJ1-2; lacking DNA, the TRBD1 call made by TCRdb goes unchecked. CDR3 length equals 16 residues. The germline V gene has CDR1 SQVTM and CDR2 ANQGSEA. The CDR3 sequence: CSVEKGQGSRSYGYTF.

V gene TRBV11-1 combines with J gene TRBJ2-3; TCRdb gives TRBD1 as the D gene, but with no DNA this cannot be confirmed. The CDR3 consists of 15 residues. The germline V gene has CDR1 SGHAT and CDR2 FQDESV (reference sequence). This CDR3 reads CASSLRGSSTDTQYF.

This clonotype is labeled medium-sized based on frequency. The rearrangement uses TRBV15 and TRBJ2-2. CDR3 size: 16 residues. CDR1 is LNHNV and CDR2 is YYDKDF in the germline V gene (reference sequence). The CDR3 region is CATSPTRNALTGELFF.

This rearrangement joins TRBV5-6 to TRBJ2-7; TCRdb returns TRBD1, unconfirmable since there is no DNA. The CDR3 contains 14 residues. CDR1 is SGHDT and CDR2 is YYEEEE in the germline V gene. CDR3 region: CASSLMGATYEQYF.

The chain has TRBV15 and TRBJ2-3. The CDR3 length is 15 residues. CDR1 is LNHNV and CDR2 is YYDKDF in the germline V gene (reference sequence). CDR3 sequence: CATSRASVSTDTQYF.

The J gene is TRBJ2-3, the V gene TRBV6-2 or TRBV6-3; with no DNA, the TCRdb D assignment of TRBD2 cannot be verified. Germline V gene lookup returns CDR1 MNHEY and CDR2 SVGEGT. The CDR3 has 17 residues. The CDR3 spells CASSYSKGGGITDTQYF.